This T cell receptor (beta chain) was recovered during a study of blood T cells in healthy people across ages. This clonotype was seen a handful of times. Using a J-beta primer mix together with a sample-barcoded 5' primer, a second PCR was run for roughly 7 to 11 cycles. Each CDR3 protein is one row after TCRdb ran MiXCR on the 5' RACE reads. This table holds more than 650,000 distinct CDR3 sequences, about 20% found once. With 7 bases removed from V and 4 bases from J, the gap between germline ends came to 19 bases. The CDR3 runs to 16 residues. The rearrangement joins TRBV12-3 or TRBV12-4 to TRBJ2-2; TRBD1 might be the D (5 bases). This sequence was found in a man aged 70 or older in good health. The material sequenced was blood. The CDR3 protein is CASNHLGASGTGELFF. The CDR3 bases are TGTGCCAGCAATCATCTAGGGGCCTCGGGCACCGGGGAGCTGTTTTTT.